One sample yielded the 2 T cell receptor beta chains listed below, sequenced in a study of identical twins. MiXCR, applied by TCRdb to the 5' RACE reads, yields one record per CDR3 protein. The table lists around 530,000 distinct CDR3 sequences, around 15% of them singletons. The sample also formed part of further work on yellow fever vaccine responses in identical twins.

The sequenced material came from CD4+ T cells sorted from blood. These receptors all come from a young woman in good health.

The chain has TRBV12-3 or TRBV12-4 and TRBJ1-2; D is ambiguous. The CDR3 is 16 residues long. Trimming cost V 3 bases and J 2 bases, with 16 bases left between them. Written as DNA, the CDR3 is TGTGCCAGCAGTTTTTTTTTTGCCGGACGAAACTATGGCTACACCTTC. As protein: CASSFFFAGRNYGYTF.

With respect to this clonotype: A read error may account for a junction end that differs from germline. The genes are TRBV20-1 and TRBJ1-4, with 10 bases lining up with TRBD1. Germline CDR1 reads DFQATT; CDR2 reads SNEGSKA (reference sequence). This CDR3 contains 11 residues. CDR3 sequence (DNA): TGCAGTGCGGCCGGGGACAGGGGCCTCCTTTTT. The encoded protein is CSAAGDRGLLF.